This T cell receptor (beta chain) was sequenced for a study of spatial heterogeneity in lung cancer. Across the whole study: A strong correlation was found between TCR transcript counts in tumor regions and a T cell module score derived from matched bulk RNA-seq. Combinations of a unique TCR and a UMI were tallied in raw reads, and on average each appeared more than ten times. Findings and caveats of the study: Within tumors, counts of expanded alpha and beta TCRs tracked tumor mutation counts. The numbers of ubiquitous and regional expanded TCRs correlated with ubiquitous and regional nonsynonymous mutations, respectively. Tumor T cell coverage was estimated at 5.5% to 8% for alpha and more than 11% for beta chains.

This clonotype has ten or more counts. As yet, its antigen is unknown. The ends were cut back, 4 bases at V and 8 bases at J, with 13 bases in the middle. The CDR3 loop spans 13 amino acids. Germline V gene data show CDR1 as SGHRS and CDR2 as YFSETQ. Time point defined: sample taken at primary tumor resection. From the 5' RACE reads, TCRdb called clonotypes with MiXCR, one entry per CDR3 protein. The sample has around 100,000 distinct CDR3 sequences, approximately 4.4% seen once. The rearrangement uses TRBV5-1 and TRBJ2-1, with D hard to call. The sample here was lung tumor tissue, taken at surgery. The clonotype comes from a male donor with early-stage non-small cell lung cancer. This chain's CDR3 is CASSIPLGYEQFF. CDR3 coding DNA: TGCGCCAGCAGCATACCTCTGGGCTATGAGCAGTTCTTC.